This TCR beta chain was recorded in a study of monozygotic twins with inflammatory bowel disease. CDR3 length equals 14 residues. The germline V gene has CDR1 SGHTA and CDR2 FQGNSA. Each TCR library consumed around 3.5 ug of total RNA. A template switching step added UMIs, each with a 6-nucleotide sample barcode. From the 5' RACE reads, TCRdb lists one entry per CDR3 protein and no DNA. Recorded for this sample: 150,000 or so distinct CDR3 sequences. The sequence came from a human donor with ulcerative colitis or Crohn's disease, or a healthy co-twin of an affected twin (not recorded which). V is TRBV7-2 and J is TRBJ2-4; TCRdb reports TRBD1, a call that lacks DNA to check it against. Sequenced: blood. This chain's CDR3 is CASSLEGQGAQKYF.